These 3 T cell receptor beta chains were all obtained from the same sample, sequenced in a study of CD8 T cells in ankylosing spondylitis. TCRdb fed the 5' RACE reads into MiXCR, producing one record per CDR3 protein. Found here are around 150,000 distinct CDR3 sequences, about 7.3% of them singletons; the top ten hold around 12%. Sequencing input: blood, either unsorted or a sorted T cell fraction (not recorded which). Receptor source: a female donor with ankylosing spondylitis or in good health (not recorded which).

This clonotype came up many times. This chain joins TRBV15 and TRBJ1-2, with no clear D. Trimming shortened V by 0 bases and J by 2 bases, and 7 bases separated the two germline ends. This CDR3 is 14 amino acids long. CDR1 is LNHNV, CDR2 YYDKDF, per germline (reference sequence). CDR3 in amino acids: CATSRESRNYGYTF. CDR3 nucleotides: TGTGCCACCAGCAGAGAGAGCAGGAACTATGGCTACACCTTC.

This clonotype occurred many times. The V gene is TRBV20-1, the J gene TRBJ2-1; D ambiguous. This CDR3 has 14 amino acids. The germline V gene encodes CDR1 DFQATT and CDR2 SNEGSKA (reference sequence). Trimming took off 3 bases at V and 1 base at J, with 10 bases between the two ends. The CDR3 here is CSASGRFSYNEQFF. The CDR3 coding sequence is TGCAGTGCTAGTGGGCGGTTTTCCTACAATGAGCAGTTCTTC.

This clonotype was counted ten times or more. The CDR3 coding sequence is TGTGCCATCGGGACCGGACAGACCGACAATCAGCCCCAGCATTTT. Protein product: CAIGTGQTDNQPQHF. J is TRBJ1-5 and V is TRBV10-3, with a possible D match to TRBD1 (6 bases). The germline gives CDR1 ENHRY, CDR2 SYGVKD. V was clipped by 8 bases and J by 3 bases, with 17 bases between them. The CDR3 is 15 amino acids.